This passage covers 11 T cell receptor beta chains from one sample sequenced in a study of blood T cell repertoires in COVID-19. Using immunoSEQ multiplex PCR, the repertoire was profiled, and TCRdb retains in-frame clones only, with some absent. This sample carries 200,000 to 250,000 clones, roughly 75% of them seen once, and the ten largest clones take less than 7%. Sequencing used peripheral blood. The receptor source for this set is a woman in her 70s with acute or convalescent COVID-19.

The chain uses TRBV6-5 and TRBJ2-2, with 7 nucleotides matching TRBD1. Losses at the gene ends were 6 bases for V and 0 bases for J; bases not matched to a gene: 4. CDR3 length equals 15 residues. In germline, CDR1 is MNHEY, CDR2 SVGAGI. In nucleotides, the CDR3 is TGTGCCAGCAGCGGGACAGCAGCGAACACCGGGGAGCTGTTTTTT. It encodes CASSGTAANTGELFF.

The chain employs TRBV18 and TRBJ2-2; D perhaps matches TRBD1 (6 bases). Trimming took 6 bases from V and 6 from J, leaving 20 bases between them. The CDR3 has 16 amino acids. Germline values: CDR1 KGHSH, CDR2 LQKENI. The CDR3, as DNA: TGTGCCAGCTCCCCCGCAGGACAGCTAAGTTCCGGGGAGCTGTTTTTT. Translated, it gives CASSPAGQLSSGELFF.

The chain carries TRBV30 and TRBJ1-1; maybe TRBD1 (6 bases). Per the germline V gene, CDR1 is GTSNPN and CDR2 is SVGIG (reference sequence). The CDR3 sequence is 13 residues long. V was trimmed by 3 bases and J by 3 bases, leaving 11 bases between them. The CDR3 nucleotides are TGTGCCTGGAGGCAGGGGCCTGACACTGAAGCTTTCTTT. Amino acids: CAWRQGPDTEAFF.

The chain employs TRBV6-5 and TRBJ1-6; 9 positions agree with TRBD1. With V trimmed by 6 bases and J by 8 bases, 2 bases remained unmatched. In germline, CDR1 is MNHEY, CDR2 SVGAGI. CDR3 length: 13 residues. The CDR3 coding sequence is TGTGCCAGCAGGGGGACAGGGTATTCACCCCTCCACTTT. Protein: CASRGTGYSPLHF.

The chain carries TRBV18 and TRBJ2-5, with 7 bases aligning to TRBD2. V trimming: 4 bases; J trimming: 6 bases; junction bases outside the gene matches: 8. The CDR3 has 14 amino acids. Germline values: CDR1 KGHSH, CDR2 LQKENI. This chain's CDR3 is CASSRGGDLKTQYF. CDR3 nucleotides: TGTGCCAGCTCACGGGGAGGGGACTTGAAGACCCAGTACTTC.

V usage is TRBV11-2 and J usage is TRBJ1-1; perhaps TRBD1 as D (5 bases). The CDR3 consists of 15 residues. V was shortened by 7 bases and J by 11 bases, with 26 bases between the two germline ends. Germline CDR1 SGHAT, CDR2 FQNNGV. CDR3 DNA sequence: TGTGCCAGCACCACTACGGTCGGGGGGATTTTAAAGGCTTTCTTT. Residues: CASTTTVGGILKAFF.

The chain is built from TRBV6-5 and TRBJ2-7, with D perhaps matching TRBD2 (5 bases). Germline V gene sequence: CDR1 MNHEY, CDR2 SVGAGI. Trimming shortened V by 7 bases and J by 2 bases, and 18 bases separated the two germline ends. This CDR3 spans 15 amino acids. The chain's CDR3 is CASTPEEGRTYEQYF. DNA of the CDR3: TGTGCCAGCACCCCCGAAGAGGGAAGGACCTACGAGCAGTACTTC.

This sequence joins TRBV30 and TRBJ1-2; a weak D match, TRBD1 (6 bases). This CDR3 has 14 amino acids. V was pared by 4 bases and J by 0 bases, with 12 bases between. Germline loops: CDR1 GTSNPN, CDR2 SVGIG (reference sequence). DNA of the CDR3: TGTGCCTGGACATTACAGGGCACTAACTATGGCTACACCTTC. The encoded protein is CAWTLQGTNYGYTF.

The V gene is TRBV7-2, the J gene TRBJ1-3, with unresolved D. This CDR3 spans 15 amino acids. V dropped 1 base and J dropped 8 bases, with 15 bases sitting between them. Germline V gives CDR1 SGHTA, CDR2 FQGNSA. The CDR3 DNA follows: TGTGCCAGCAGCTTAGGACAATCCCAGGTGTACACCATATATTTT. Translation: CASSLGQSQVYTIYF.

This clone was detected only once. V gene TRBV7-2 combines with J gene TRBJ2-5; 11 bases are a match to TRBD2. The CDR3 length is 17 residues. CDR1 is SGHTA, CDR2 FQGNSA, per germline. Trimming removed 1 base from V and 4 bases from J; junction bases left unmatched: 8. In nucleotides, the CDR3 is TGTGCCAGCAGCTTAGTCGCTAGCGGGGGGCGGCGAGAGACCCAGTACTTC. Residues: CASSLVASGGRRETQYF.

The rearrangement links TRBV11-2 to TRBJ2-1, with 9 bases that match TRBD2. This CDR3 has 16 amino acids. Trimming cost V 1 base and J 7 bases; bases outside gene matches: 8. Looked up from germline, CDR1 is SGHAT and CDR2 is FQNNGV. Here the CDR3 DNA reads TGTGCCAGCAGCTTAGCGGCGGGAGGGCCTTGGAATGAGCAGTTCTTC. Protein sequence: CASSLAAGGPWNEQFF.